This TCR beta chain came from a study of response to subunit inactivated influenza vaccine. After removal of 3 bases from V and 4 bases from J, the junction contained 8 bases not matched to a gene. The length of the CDR3 is 16 residues. In TCRdb, the RT-PCR reads were re-called with MiXCR into one record per CDR3 protein. The sample carries roughly 620,000 distinct CDR3 sequences, about 10% recorded once. These same data were also listed under a study on T cells expressing NK-cell markers. According to that study: TCR beta libraries carry UMIs added by 5'RACE template switching. Researchers got TCR beta repertoires out of sorted CD3+CD56+NKG2C+, CD3+CD56+NKG2C- and CD3+CD56-NKG2C+ T cells. Sequenced donors, eight in total, included seven who were HCMV-seropositive and one who was seronegative. The authors restricted sorting to alpha-beta TCR T cells with an anti-gamma-delta TCR antibody in several experiments.

V gene TRBV12-3 or TRBV12-4 combines with J gene TRBJ2-3, with 9 bases lining up with TRBD1. The sequence came from a man aged 50-59 years who received an inactivated influenza vaccine. The sequenced sample was PBMCs from blood, obtained on the day of vaccination. The CDR3 loop is CASSFLGQGWADTQYF. CDR3 DNA sequence: TGTGCCAGCAGTTTTTTGGGACAGGGTTGGGCAGATACGCAGTATTTT.